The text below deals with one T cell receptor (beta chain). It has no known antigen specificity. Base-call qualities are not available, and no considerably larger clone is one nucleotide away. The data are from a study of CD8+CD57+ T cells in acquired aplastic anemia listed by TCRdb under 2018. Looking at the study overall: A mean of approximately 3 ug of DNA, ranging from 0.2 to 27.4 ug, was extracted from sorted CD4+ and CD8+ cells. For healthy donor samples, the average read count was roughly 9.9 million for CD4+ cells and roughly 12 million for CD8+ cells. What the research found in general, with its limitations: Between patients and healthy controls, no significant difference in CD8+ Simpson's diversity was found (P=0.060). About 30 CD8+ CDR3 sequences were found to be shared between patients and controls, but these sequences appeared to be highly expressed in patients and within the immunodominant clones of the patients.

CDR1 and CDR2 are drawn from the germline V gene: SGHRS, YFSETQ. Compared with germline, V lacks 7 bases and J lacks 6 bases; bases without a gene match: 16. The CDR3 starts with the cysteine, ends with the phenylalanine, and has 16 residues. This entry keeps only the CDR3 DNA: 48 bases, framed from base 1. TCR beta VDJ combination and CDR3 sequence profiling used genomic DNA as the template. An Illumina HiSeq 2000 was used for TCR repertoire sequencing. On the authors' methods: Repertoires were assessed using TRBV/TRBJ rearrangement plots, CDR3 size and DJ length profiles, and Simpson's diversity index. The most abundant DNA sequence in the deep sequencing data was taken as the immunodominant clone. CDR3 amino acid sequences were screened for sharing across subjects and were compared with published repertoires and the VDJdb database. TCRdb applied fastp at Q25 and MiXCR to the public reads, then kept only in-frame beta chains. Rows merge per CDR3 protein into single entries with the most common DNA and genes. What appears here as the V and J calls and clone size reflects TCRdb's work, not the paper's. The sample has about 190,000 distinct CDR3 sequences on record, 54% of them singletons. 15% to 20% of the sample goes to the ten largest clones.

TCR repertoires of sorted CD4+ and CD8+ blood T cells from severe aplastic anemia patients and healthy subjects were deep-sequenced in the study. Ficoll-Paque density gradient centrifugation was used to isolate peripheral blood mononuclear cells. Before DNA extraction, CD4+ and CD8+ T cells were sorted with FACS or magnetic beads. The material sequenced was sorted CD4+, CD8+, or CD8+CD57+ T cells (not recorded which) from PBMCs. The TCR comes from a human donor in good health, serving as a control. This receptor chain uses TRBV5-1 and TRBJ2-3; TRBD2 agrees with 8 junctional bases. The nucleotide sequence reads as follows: TGCGCCAGCCGCCGGGAGGGGGGAGTCCCCAGCGATACGCAGTATTTT. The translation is CASRREGGVPSDTQYF.